The clone carrying this TCR beta chain was counted a few times. The antigen remains unidentified. This sample stems from a study of OX40 agonist ivuxolimab in advanced cancers. Libraries were prepared by immunoSEQ multiplex PCR; TCRdb keeps only in-frame clonotypes and omits some of them. The sample holds about 70,000 clones; around 84% are singletons and the top ten take roughly 6.8%. Germline trimming cut 1 base from V and 0 bases from J; bases unmatched to any gene: 7. The CDR3 is 17 residues long. Germline lookup yields CDR1 SGHTA and CDR2 FQGNSA. Systemic immunosuppression or autoimmune disease history was grounds to exclude patients. Cycle 7 day 1, cycle 4 day 1, and baseline were the timepoints at which blood was sampled. General study results and limits: Circulating CD4+ and CD8+ T cells showed clonal expansion by week 6 at 0.1 to 3.0 mg/kg.

The specimen comprised CD4+ or CD8+ T cells sorted from blood, sampled in a trial of the OX40 agonist ivuxolimab. The TCR sequence derives from an adult with an advanced solid tumor such as melanoma, head and neck, liver or kidney cancer. This sequence joins TRBV7-2 and TRBJ2-3, with 7 bases fitting TRBD2. The CDR3 protein is CASSLVVLAASTDTQYF. CDR3 nucleotide sequence: TGTGCCAGCAGCTTAGTCGTCCTAGCGGCTAGCACAGATACGCAGTATTTT.